This TCR beta chain was identified in a study of blood T cell repertoires in COVID-19 (dated by TCRdb to the early 2020s). As for the study more broadly: The collaborator samples originated in the United States, Italy and Spain and spanned the acute and convalescent phases of COVID-19. The samples were drawn from the first 160 participants of the ongoing ImmuneRACE study and from roughly 1,300 subjects provided by 6 global collaborators. Where available, HLA class I and class II types were taken from metadata supplied by the sample provider and were not determined by assay-based typing. The material from the prospective study consisted of cDNA or gDNA derived from T cells, B-cell-depleted T cells, or PBMCs. Subjects who had been exposed to COVID-19, were actively infected with it, or had recovered from it provided the deeply sampled blood TCRbeta repertoires that made up the dataset. The repertoires were made available in a free public database intended to serve as a resource for research on the immune response to SARS-CoV-2. The sample metadata nearly always contained a de-identified subject ID, COVID-19 status, age in years and sex. Overall study results and their limits: How much clinical and demographic metadata was included differed by source and by participant, and the metadata was provided uncurated.

TCRbeta CDR3 regions were amplified from genomic DNA by means of the immunoSEQ Assay, a bias-controlled multiplex PCR. The authors' pipeline ran thus. The number of nucleated cells in each sample was estimated from the amplification of reference gene primers within the assay. To quantify the absolute abundance of each unique TCRbeta CDR3 rearrangement, sequence reads were collapsed and filtered. For each sample, productive Simpson clonality was calculated by taking the square root of Simpson's diversity index across productive rearrangements. TCRdb retrieved this table from immuneACCESS and kept in-frame rearrangements only. Not all clones are present; in checked studies, unresolved V genes account for under half, and no reason is known for the remainder. From that table come the V and J calls and clone size; the DNA was used to work out D and trimming. Present in this sample are around 220,000 clones, approximately 85% of which were seen just once. The ten largest clones represent less than 9.5% of the sample.

Comment on this clone: The antigen this receptor binds is unknown. No base qualities exist here, and no much larger clone lies one base off it.

At one collaborating source in Seattle, patients were enrolled during active infection and were followed longitudinally through the course of disease. The collaborating institutions used their own protocols to collect whole blood in K2EDTA tubes. For TCRbeta analysis, collaborator samples were shipped as frozen whole blood, as isolated PBMCs, or as DNA extracted from either sample type. A distance of 6 bases separates the germline ends of V and J, which lose 5 bases and 7 bases respectively. CDR3 length: 10 amino acids, cysteine to phenylalanine. The retained sequence is limited to the CDR3, 30 bases, with the frame set at the first base. The germline V gene supplies CDR1 SGDLS and CDR2 YYNGEE.

The sequence was collected from a woman aged 80 or over with COVID-19, enrolled during active disease. The sequenced material came from peripheral blood. Rearrangement joined TRBV9 to TRBJ1-2, with no confident D gene call. The CDR3 protein is CASSGRGYTF. The DNA sequence follows: TGTGCCAGCAGTGGGCGTGGCTACACCTTC.